A single sample is the source of the 2 T cell receptor beta chains below, sequenced in a study of memory CD4+ T cells and cytomegalovirus serostatus. The sort gate was single viable CD3+CD4+CD8-CD45RO+ cells for memory CD4+ T cells. Measured with immunoSEQ multiplex PCR; TCRdb has only the in-frame clones, and not every one. This sample has about 61,000 clones; 75% to 85% occur once, and the top ten carry around 0.9%. The specimen was memory CD4+ T cells from blood. These receptors originate from an adult in good health and CMV-seronegative.

The rearrangement links TRBV2 to TRBJ2-5; D uncertain. The V end was cut by 3 bases, the J end by 7 bases, with 3 bases between. Germline loops: CDR1 SNHLY, CDR2 FYNNEI. CDR3 length equals 10 residues. CDR3 coding DNA: TGTGCCAGCAGTGATGTGACCCAGTACTTC. This sequence encodes CASSDVTQYF.

This sequence joins TRBV7-3 and TRBJ2-1; D is possibly TRBD1 or TRBD2 (6 bases each). Trimming took off 5 bases at V and 4 bases at J, with 18 bases between the two ends. Germline V gives CDR1 SGHTA, CDR2 FQGTGA. The CDR3 is 16 residues long. The CDR3 reads CASSPRGDTDYNEQFF. The CDR3 region has the DNA TGTGCCAGCAGCCCAAGGGGGGACACTGATTACAATGAGCAGTTCTTC.